One and the same sample provided the 22 T cell receptor beta chains below, sequenced in a study of blood T cell repertoires in COVID-19. Profiled with immunoSEQ multiplex PCR; TCRdb holds only in-frame clones, not every one. Here the sample spans 150,000 to 200,000 clones, 83% being singletons. The sequenced sample consisted of peripheral blood. The receptors were gathered from a human donor in a cohort sampled during active COVID-19.

The chain uses TRBV10-3 and TRBJ1-1, with D perhaps matching TRBD1 (6 bases). CDR1 is ENHRY, CDR2 SYGVKD, per germline. With 0 bases removed from V and 4 bases from J, the gap between germline ends came to 9 bases. The length of the CDR3 is 14 residues. CDR3 protein: CAISESQGITEAFF. In DNA, the CDR3 is TGTGCCATCAGTGAGTCCCAGGGGATCACTGAAGCTTTCTTT.

V gene TRBV7-6 combines with J gene TRBJ1-2, with D unclear. Per the germline V gene, CDR1 is SGHVS and CDR2 is FNYEAQ. Trimming took off 8 bases at V and 4 bases at J, with 11 bases between the two ends. The CDR3 is 12 residues long. The CDR3 region is CASDPVSYGYTF. CDR3 sequence (DNA): TGTGCCAGCGATCCAGTTTCCTATGGCTACACCTTC.

In its sample, this clone was seen once. V is TRBV4-2 and J is TRBJ1-2, with TRBD1 matching over 10 bases. This CDR3 is 15 amino acids long. Germline trimming cut 7 bases from V and 3 bases from J; bases unmatched to any gene: 8. Germline V gene lookup returns CDR1 LGHNA and CDR2 YNFKEQ. CDR3 in DNA: TGTGCCAGCAAAGACAGGGGGCAATCCTACTATGGCTACACCTTC. Translating it yields CASKDRGQSYYGYTF.

The chain has TRBV10-2 and TRBJ1-2; D is ambiguous. Trimming removed 8 bases at V and 4 bases at J, with 14 bases between. The germline V gene has CDR1 WSHSY and CDR2 SAAADI. The CDR3 contains 13 residues. DNA of the CDR3: TGCGCCAGCTATCTCGGCGGCGGCTATGGCTACACCTTC. Translation: CASYLGGGYGYTF.

The chain links TRBV4-3 to TRBJ1-2, with D perhaps matching TRBD1 (5 bases). CDR3 length: 17 amino acids. CDR1 is LGHNA and CDR2 is YSLEER in the germline V gene. The germline V and J ends were trimmed by 0 bases and 5 bases, with 19 bases remaining between them. CDR3 DNA: TGCGCCAGCAGCCAAGACCGGGGGACGGAACCGAATTATGGCTACACCTTC. Its protein product is CASSQDRGTEPNYGYTF.

V is TRBV28 and J is TRBJ2-7, with TRBD1 matching over 7 bases. This CDR3 region has 15 residues. The V and J ends lost 4 bases and 0 bases, in that order; junction bases with no gene match: 6. Germline V gene data show CDR1 as MDHEN and CDR2 as SYDVKM. DNA of the CDR3: TGTGCCAGCAGTTCAATGGGACAGAGCTCCTACGAGCAGTACTTC. It translates to CASSSMGQSSYEQYF. Complete variable domain (other parts from reference TRBV28 and TRBJ2-7): DVKVTQSSRYLVKRTGEKVFLECVQDMDHENMFWYRQDPGLGLRLIYFSYDVKMKEKGDIPEGYSVSREKKERFSLILESASTNQTSMYLCASSSMGQSSYEQYFGPGTRLTVT.

The chain links TRBV28 to TRBJ2-7; TRBD2 agrees at 8 bases. J was trimmed by 4 bases and V by 2 bases; bases with no gene match: 10. Germline lookup yields CDR1 MDHEN and CDR2 SYDVKM. The CDR3 has 16 residues. This CDR3 is CASSLEASGTSYEQYF. CDR3 sequence (DNA): TGTGCCAGCAGTTTAGAGGCTTCCGGGACTAGTTACGAGCAGTACTTC.

The gene calls are TRBV7-3 and TRBJ2-1, with 9 nucleotides matching TRBD2. The CDR3 length is 15 residues. J gave up 2 bases and V 5 bases, and 4 bases lay outside the gene matches. Germline CDR1 reads SGHTA; CDR2 reads FQGTGA. Here the CDR3 reads CASSPLAGAYNEQFF. The CDR3 coding sequence is TGTGCCAGCAGCCCGTTAGCGGGGGCCTACAATGAGCAGTTCTTC.

This rearrangement joins TRBV5-5 to TRBJ1-2; D is unresolved. CDR1 SGHKS and CDR2 YYEKEE come from the germline V gene (reference sequence). V was clipped by 0 bases and J by 2 bases, with 5 bases between them. The CDR3 spans 13 residues. Here the CDR3 reads CASSLGGNYGYTF. The CDR3 DNA is TGTGCCAGCAGCTTGGGAGGGAACTATGGCTACACCTTC.

This chain uses TRBV6-6 with TRBJ2-1; D is perhaps TRBD2 (5 bases). Between the trimmed V and J ends, which lost 7 bases and 4 bases, there was a span of 26 bases. Looked up from germline, CDR1 is MNHNY and CDR2 is SVGAGI (reference sequence). This CDR3 has 18 residues. The CDR3 DNA follows: TGTGCCAGCACTCGGGGTGGCCTTACCCCTAGCCGTTACAATGAGCAGTTCTTC. It is translated as CASTRGGLTPSRYNEQFF.

The V call is TRBV6-5, the J call TRBJ2-7, with a weak D call TRBD1 (6 bases). Trimming removed 8 bases from V and 3 bases from J, with 17 bases in between. Germline loops: CDR1 MNHEY, CDR2 SVGAGI. The CDR3 runs to 14 residues. The CDR3 region is CASRPGTTYYEQYF. CDR3 DNA: TGTGCCAGCCGACCAGGGACAACCTACTACGAGCAGTACTTC.

The rearrangement uses TRBV21-1 and TRBJ1-6; the table's D call TRBD1 went unverified against the DNA. TRBV21-1 is a known pseudogene. CDR3 length: 21 residues. CDR3 sequence (DNA): TGTGCCAGCAGCGCGCTCTTCCGCAGGGGTCCTTCTCAGATCTATAATTCACCCCTCCACTTT. Encoded protein: CASSALFRRGPSQIYNSPLHF.

The chain links TRBV4-3 to TRBJ2-7; weak D call: TRBD1 (6 bases). The CDR3 loop spans 14 amino acids. Trimming took 1 base from V and 7 from J, leaving 14 bases between them. Germline CDR1 reads LGHNA; CDR2 reads YSLEER. This CDR3 is CASSQGRTVGEQYF. CDR3 coding DNA: TGCGCCAGCAGCCAAGGCAGGACAGTCGGGGAGCAGTACTTC.

This rearrangement joins TRBV18 to TRBJ2-5, with TRBD1 matching 7 bases. This CDR3 is 14 amino acids long. Trimming took 3 bases from V and 2 from J; bases not matched to a gene: 3. Germline CDR1 KGHSH, CDR2 LQKENI. DNA of the CDR3: TGTGCCAGCTCACCGGGGGACAGTCAAGAGACCCAGTACTTC. Translating gives CASSPGDSQETQYF.

The J gene is TRBJ2-3, the V gene TRBV7-2; 11 bases agree with TRBD1. Germline CDR1 is SGHTA and CDR2 is FQGNSA. Trimming took 2 bases from V and 6 from J; bases not matched to a gene: 10. The CDR3 runs 17 residues. The CDR3 DNA reads as TGTGCCAGCAGCTTATTAGGCCGGACAGGGGGCGCGGATACGCAGTATTTT. Translation: CASSLLGRTGGADTQYF.

The genes are TRBV6-2 or TRBV6-3 and TRBJ2-7; D might be TRBD2 (6 bases). This CDR3 is built from 12 residues. Germline-derived CDR1 and CDR2 are MNHEY and SVGEGT. Trimming removed 6 bases at V and 2 bases at J, with 8 bases between. CDR3 in amino acids: CASSRLAYEQYF. As DNA, the CDR3 is TGTGCCAGCAGCCGACTAGCCTACGAGCAGTACTTC.

This clone has only a few counts. This sequence joins TRBV4-3 and TRBJ2-3; 8 nucleotides match TRBD1. V trimming: 2 bases; J trimming: 4 bases; junction bases outside the gene matches: 5. Germline V lookup: CDR1 LGHNA, CDR2 YSLEER. CDR3 length: 15 residues. The CDR3 sequence is CASSQSGGDADTQYF. CDR3 nucleotide sequence: TGCGCCAGCAGCCAATCAGGGGGCGACGCAGATACGCAGTATTTT.

This chain links TRBV7-2 with TRBJ1-2; D uncertain. CDR1 is SGHTA and CDR2 is FQGNSA in the germline V gene. The CDR3 is 14 residues long. V lost 0 bases to trimming and J lost 5 bases, with 10 bases between them. The DNA for the CDR3 is TGTGCCAGCAGCTTAGCTCAGGTTATGTATGGCTACACCTTC. Amino acid sequence: CASSLAQVMYGYTF.

V is TRBV27 and J is TRBJ1-1; unclear D gene. Germline lookup yields CDR1 MNHEY and CDR2 SMNVEV (reference sequence). The CDR3 covers 16 residues. V shed 1 base and J shed 2 bases, with 14 bases lying between them. For the CDR3, the DNA is TGTGCCAGCAGTTTATTTCGCGCAACTATTAACACTGAAGCTTTCTTT. Translating it yields CASSLFRATINTEAFF.

The chain links TRBV5-1 to TRBJ2-7; D might be TRBD1 (6 bases). Germline V gives CDR1 SGHRS, CDR2 YFSETQ. CDR3 size: 14 residues. Trimming stripped 0 bases from V and 3 bases from J, with 10 bases between. The CDR3 DNA is TGCGCCAGCAGCTTGGCCAGGGGTCTCTACGAGCAGTACTTC. This gives the protein CASSLARGLYEQYF.

For the CDR3, the DNA is TGTGCCAGCAGTCACCAGGGCCGCCGAAACACCATATATTTT. This encodes CASSHQGRRNTIYF. The gene calls are TRBV6-5 and TRBJ1-3, with a weak D call TRBD1 (5 bases). V gave up 5 bases and J gave up 5 bases, with 13 bases separating them. In germline, CDR1 is MNHEY, CDR2 SVGAGI. The CDR3 is made up of 14 amino acids.

The CDR3 coding sequence is TGCAGCGCAGACAGGGGGCATACTGAAGCTTTCTTT. Its translation: CSADRGHTEAFF. The chain couples TRBV29-1 to TRBJ1-1; 10 bases are a match to TRBD1. The V gene's germline CDR1 is SQVTM and CDR2 ANQGSEA. V trimming: 7 bases; J trimming: 5 bases; junction bases outside the gene matches: 4. The CDR3 contains 12 residues.